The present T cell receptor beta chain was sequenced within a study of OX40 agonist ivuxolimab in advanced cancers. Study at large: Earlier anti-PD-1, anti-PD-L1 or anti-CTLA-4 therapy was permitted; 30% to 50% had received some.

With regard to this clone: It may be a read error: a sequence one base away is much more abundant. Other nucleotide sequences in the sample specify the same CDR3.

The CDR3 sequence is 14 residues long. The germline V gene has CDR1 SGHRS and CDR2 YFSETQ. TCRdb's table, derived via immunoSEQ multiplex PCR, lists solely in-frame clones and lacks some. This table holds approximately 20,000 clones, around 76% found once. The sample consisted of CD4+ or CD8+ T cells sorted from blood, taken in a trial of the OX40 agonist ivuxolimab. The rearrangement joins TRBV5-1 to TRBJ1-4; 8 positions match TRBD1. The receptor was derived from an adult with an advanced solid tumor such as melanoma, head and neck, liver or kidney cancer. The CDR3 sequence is CASSLGTGREKLFF. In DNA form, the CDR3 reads TGCGCCAGTAGCTTGGGGACAGGTCGTGAAAAACTGTTTTTT.